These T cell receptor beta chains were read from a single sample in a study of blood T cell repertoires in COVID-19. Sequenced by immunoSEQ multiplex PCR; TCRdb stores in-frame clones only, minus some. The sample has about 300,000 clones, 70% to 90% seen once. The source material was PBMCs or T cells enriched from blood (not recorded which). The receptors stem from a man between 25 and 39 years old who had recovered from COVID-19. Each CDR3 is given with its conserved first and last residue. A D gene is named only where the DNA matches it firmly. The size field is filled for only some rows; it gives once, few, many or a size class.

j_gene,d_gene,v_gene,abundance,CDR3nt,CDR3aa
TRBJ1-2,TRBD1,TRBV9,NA,TGTGCCAGCAGCGTAACAGGGGGTCACTATGGCTACACCTTC,CASSVTGGHYGYTF
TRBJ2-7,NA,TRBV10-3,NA,TGTGCCATCAGTGAGTCGGGGGGGCTCTCCTACGAGCAGTACTTC,CAISESGGLSYEQYF
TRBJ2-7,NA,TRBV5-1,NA,TGCGCCAGCAGCTTGACAGGGTCCTACGAGCAGTACTTC,CASSLTGSYEQYF
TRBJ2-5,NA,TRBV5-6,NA,TGTGCCAGCAGCTTTAAACCGGGACTGATTGGGCAAGAGACCCAGTACTTC,CASSFKPGLIGQETQYF
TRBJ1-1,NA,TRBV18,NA,TGTGCCAGCTCCCCTTCAGGGAGGGACACTGAAGCTTTCTTT,CASSPSGRDTEAFF
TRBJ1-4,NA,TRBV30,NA,TGTGCCTGGGCTGAGAGGGAAAAACTGTTTTTT,CAWAEREKLFF
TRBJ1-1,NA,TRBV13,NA,TGTGCCAGCAGCTTAACCTTCGGTCTCTCTGAAGCTTTCTTT,CASSLTFGLSEAFF
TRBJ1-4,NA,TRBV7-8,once,TGTGCCAGCAGAAGTGAGGGAAAATCCGTGTTAGGAAAACTGTTTTTT,CASRSEGKSVLGKLFF
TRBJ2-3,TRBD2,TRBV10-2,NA,TGCGCCAGCAGTAAAAGTCCTAGCGGGGGGGCGCTCACAGATACGCAGTATTTT,CASSKSPSGGALTDTQYF
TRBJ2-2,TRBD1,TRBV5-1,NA,TGCGCCAGCAGCTCGGGGACAGGGAACACCGGGGAGCTGTTTTTT,CASSSGTGNTGELFF
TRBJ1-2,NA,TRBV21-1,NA,TGTGCCTTCGGGGGTGGCTACACCTTC,CAFGGGYTF